This is a list of T cell receptor beta chains from one sample in a study of T cells in Graves' hyperthyroidism and ophthalmopathy. TCRdb itself ran the multiplex PCR reads through MiXCR, one entry per CDR3 protein. The profile covers approximately 570,000 distinct CDR3 sequences, with roughly 21% appearing a single time and less than 55% taken by the ten largest. The material sequenced was blood. These receptors came from a man aged 40-55 years with Graves' ophthalmopathy. The CDR3 runs from the conserved cysteine through the conserved F or W. The order of the fields is D gene, CDR3 length, J gene, V gene, clone size, CDR3 protein, CDR3 DNA. The D gene is left open where the match is weak. The size field is filled for only some rows; it gives once, few, many or a size class.

-,16,TRBJ2-7,TRBV7-2,many,CASSLEVGSTSYEQYF,TGTGCCAGCAGCTTAGAAGTCGGGAGTACCTCCTACGAGCAGTACTTC
-,12,TRBJ2-3,TRBV20-1,many,CSASRTVNTQYF,TGCAGTGCTAGTCGGACAGTTAATACGCAGTATTTT
-,14,TRBJ2-1,TRBV5-1,-,CASSLKGRPHEQFF,TGCGCCAGCAGCTTGAAGGGCAGGCCCCATGAGCAGTTCTTC
-,13,TRBJ1-1,TRBV5-5,many,CASSLSLVTEAFF,TGTGCCAGCAGCTTGTCGTTAGTCACTGAAGCTTTCTTT
-,12,TRBJ2-2,TRBV2,many,CASNIASGELFF,TGTGCCAGCAATATAGCGTCGGGGGAGCTGTTTTTT
-,14,TRBJ2-3,TRBV11-2,many,CASSREYSTDTQYF,TGTGCCAGCAGTAGAGAGTATAGCACAGATACGCAGTATTTT
-,14,TRBJ2-3,TRBV7-3,many,CASSLRGPTDTQYF,TGTGCCAGCAGCTTAAGGGGACCTACAGATACGCAGTATTTT
TRBD2,14,TRBJ2-2,TRBV6-2/TRBV6-3,few,CAGSSGINTGELFF,TGTGCCGGATCTAGCGGGATAAACACCGGGGAGCTGTTTTTT
-,15,TRBJ1-5,TRBV12-3/TRBV12-4,many,CASSFSDGNNQPQHF,TGTGCCAGCAGTTTCTCGGACGGAAACAATCAGCCCCAGCATTTT
TRBD2,15,TRBJ2-7,TRBV4-1,many,CASSQVASGVYEQYF,TGCGCCAGCAGCCAAGTGGCTAGCGGGGTCTACGAGCAGTACTTC
TRBD1,14,TRBJ2-5,TRBV29-1,-,CSAWGQGLGETQYF,TGCAGTGCATGGGGACAGGGCTTAGGAGAGACCCAGTACTTC
TRBD2,15,TRBJ2-1,TRBV20-1,many,CSARPGLALYNEQFF,TGCAGTGCTAGACCGGGACTAGCGTTATACAATGAGCAGTTCTTC
TRBD2,19,TRBJ2-1,TRBV10-3,many,CAISVGLATLDTSYNEQFF,TGTGCCATCAGTGTGGGACTAGCCACCCTCGATACCTCCTACAATGAGCAGTTCTTC
-,16,TRBJ1-1,TRBV6-1,-,CASSPNPGAGQTEAFF,TGTGCCAGCAGCCCAAACCCAGGGGCGGGGCAAACTGAAGCTTTCTTT
-,13,TRBJ2-7,TRBV28,few,CASSLLGVNEQYF,TGTGCCAGCAGTTTGTTGGGTGTTAACGAGCAGTACTTC
-,15,TRBJ1-3,TRBV11-2,-,CASSALHYSGNTIYF,TGTGCCAGCAGCGCCCTTCATTATTCTGGAAACACCATATATTTT
-,16,TRBJ2-7,TRBV28,many,CASSMWAGIPSYEQYF,TGTGCCAGCAGTATGTGGGCGGGAATACCCTCCTACGAGCAGTACTTC
TRBD1,15,TRBJ2-7,TRBV6-1,-,CASSPGQESSYEQYF,TGTGCCAGCAGTCCTGGACAGGAGAGCTCCTACGAGCAGTACTTC
-,13,TRBJ2-1,TRBV11-2,many,CATEPALYNEQFF,TGTGCCACCGAGCCAGCGCTCTACAATGAGCAGTTCTTC
TRBD1,16,TRBJ1-1,TRBV9,few,CASSVGDRGVNTEAFF,TGTGCCAGCAGCGTAGGGGACAGGGGGGTGAACACTGAAGCTTTCTTT
-,14,TRBJ2-2,TRBV29-1,few,CSVKGGRNTGELFF,TGCAGCGTTAAAGGAGGACGGAACACCGGGGAGCTGTTTTTT
TRBD1,15,TRBJ1-1,TRBV27,few,CASSPKQGRGTEAFF,TGTGCCAGCAGTCCTAAACAGGGGCGGGGGACTGAAGCTTTCTTT
-,14,TRBJ2-7,TRBV6-5,-,CASSYSADLYEQYF,TGTGCCAGCAGTTACTCCGCAGATTTGTACGAGCAGTACTTC
-,17,TRBJ1-3,TRBV5-1,few,CASSPEWGGFGGNTIYF,TGCGCCAGCAGCCCGGAGTGGGGGGGATTCGGTGGAAACACCATATATTTT